Below, 3 T cell receptor beta chains from the same sample are listed, as sequenced in a study of cytomegalovirus exposure and HLA in healthy donors. This PCR relied on a set of 60 Vbeta primers and 13 Jbeta primers. Produced via immunoSEQ multiplex PCR; TCRdb's table is partial and in-frame only. The sample has around 78,000 clones; over 55% are singletons. Input material: PBMCs. These TCRs come from a man aged 25 to 40 in good health and CMV-seropositive.

A few counts support this clone. The chain is built from TRBV6-1 and TRBJ1-5; D possibly corresponds to TRBD1 (5 bases). Germline CDR1 reads MNHNS; CDR2 reads SASEGT. The CDR3 contains 15 residues. Trimming left V 6 bases short and J 1 base short, with 13 bases between. The CDR3, as DNA: TGTGCCAGCAGCCGGGACTCGGCGAGCAATCAGCCCCAGCATTTT. It translates to CASSRDSASNQPQHF.

The chain has TRBV30 and TRBJ2-3; D call uncertain. The germline V and J ends were trimmed by 5 bases and 0 bases, with 12 bases remaining between them. The CDR3 extends over 14 amino acids. Germline assignment: CDR1 GTSNPN and CDR2 SVGIG (reference sequence). The CDR3 sequence: CAWSSSPSTDTQYF. In DNA form, the CDR3 reads TGTGCCTGGTCGTCGTCTCCTAGCACAGATACGCAGTATTTT.

This clone occurred a few times. This CDR3 reads CASSPRRGGTDTQYF. The CDR3 DNA is TGTGCCAGCTCACCACGTCGAGGGGGAACAGATACGCAGTATTTT. The rearrangement links TRBV18 to TRBJ2-3; the D gene is possibly TRBD1 (6 bases). V was clipped by 1 base and J by 3 bases, with 11 bases between them. The germline V gene encodes CDR1 KGHSH and CDR2 LQKENI. The CDR3 spans 15 residues.